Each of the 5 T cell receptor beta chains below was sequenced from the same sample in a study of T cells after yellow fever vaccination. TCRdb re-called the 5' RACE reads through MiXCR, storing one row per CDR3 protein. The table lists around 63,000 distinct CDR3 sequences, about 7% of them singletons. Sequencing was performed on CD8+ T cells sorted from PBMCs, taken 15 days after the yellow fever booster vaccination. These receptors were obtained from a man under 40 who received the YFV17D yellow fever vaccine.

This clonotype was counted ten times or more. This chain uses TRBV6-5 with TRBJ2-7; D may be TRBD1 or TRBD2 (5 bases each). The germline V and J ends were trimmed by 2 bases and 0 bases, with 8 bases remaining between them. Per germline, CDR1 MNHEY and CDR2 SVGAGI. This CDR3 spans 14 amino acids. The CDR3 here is CASSYLGDSYEQYF. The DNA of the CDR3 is TGTGCCAGCAGTTACCTGGGGGACTCCTACGAGCAGTACTTC.

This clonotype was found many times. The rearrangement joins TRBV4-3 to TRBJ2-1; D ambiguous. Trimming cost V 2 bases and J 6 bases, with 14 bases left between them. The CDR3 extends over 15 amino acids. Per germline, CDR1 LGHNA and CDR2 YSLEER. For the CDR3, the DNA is TGCGCCAGCAGCCAAACCCCTGGGCAGGTCAATGAGCAGTTCTTC. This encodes CASSQTPGQVNEQFF.

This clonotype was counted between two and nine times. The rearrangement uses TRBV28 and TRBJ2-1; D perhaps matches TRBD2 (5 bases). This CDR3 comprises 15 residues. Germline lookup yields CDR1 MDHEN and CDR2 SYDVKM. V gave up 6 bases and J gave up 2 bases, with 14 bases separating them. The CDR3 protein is CASSPRGSAYNEQFF. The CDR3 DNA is TGTGCCAGCAGCCCCCGTGGGAGCGCCTACAATGAGCAGTTCTTC.

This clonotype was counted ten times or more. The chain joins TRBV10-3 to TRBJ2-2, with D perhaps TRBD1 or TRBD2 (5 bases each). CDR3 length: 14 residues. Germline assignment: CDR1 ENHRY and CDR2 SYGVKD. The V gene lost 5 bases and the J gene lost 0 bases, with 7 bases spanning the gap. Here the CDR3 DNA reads TGTGCCATCAGTATGGGACCGAACACCGGGGAGCTGTTTTTT. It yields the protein CAISMGPNTGELFF.

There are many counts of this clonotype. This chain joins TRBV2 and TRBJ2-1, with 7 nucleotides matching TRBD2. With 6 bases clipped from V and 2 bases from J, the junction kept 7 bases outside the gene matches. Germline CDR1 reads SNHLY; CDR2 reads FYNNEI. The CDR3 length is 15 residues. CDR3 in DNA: TGTGCCAGCAGCCTCCGGGACTATACCTACAATGAGCAGTTCTTC. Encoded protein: CASSLRDYTYNEQFF. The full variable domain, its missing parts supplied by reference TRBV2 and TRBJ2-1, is EPEVTQTPSHQVTQMGQEVILRCVPISNHLYFYWYRQILGQKVEFLVSFYNNEISEKSEIFDDQFSVERPDGSNFTLKIRSTKLEDSAMYFCASSLRDYTYNEQFFGPGTRLTVL.